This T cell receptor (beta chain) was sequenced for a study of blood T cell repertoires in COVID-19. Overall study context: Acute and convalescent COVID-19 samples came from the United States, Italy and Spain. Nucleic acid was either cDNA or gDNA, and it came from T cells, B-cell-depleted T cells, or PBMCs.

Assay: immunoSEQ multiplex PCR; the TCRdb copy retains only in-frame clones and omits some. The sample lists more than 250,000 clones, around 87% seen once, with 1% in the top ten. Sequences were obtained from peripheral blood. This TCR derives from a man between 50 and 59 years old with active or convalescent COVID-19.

The CDR3 is CASSPNNRGLRNEQFF. The CDR3 DNA reads TGTGCCAGCAGCCCGAACAACAGGGGGCTAAGGAATGAGCAGTTCTTC. V usage is TRBV7-2 and J usage is TRBJ2-1; 9 bases agree with TRBD1. CDR1 SGHTA and CDR2 FQGNSA come from the germline V gene. Trimming at V came to 5 bases and at J to 7 bases, leaving 12 bases not matched to a gene. CDR3 size: 16 residues. The full variable domain, rest sourced from reference TRBV7-2 and TRBJ2-1, is GAGVSQSPSNKVTEKGKDVELRCDPISGHTALYWYRQSLGQGLEFLIYFQGNSAPDKSGLPSDRFSAERTGGSVSTLTIQRTQQEDSAVYLCASSPNNRGLRNEQFFGPGTRLTVL.